This T cell receptor beta chain was observed in a study of blood T cell repertoires in COVID-19. Overall study context: COVID-19 samples from acute and convalescent phases originated in the United States, Italy and Spain. Nucleic acid was either cDNA or gDNA, and it came from T cells, B-cell-depleted T cells, or PBMCs.

Original handling: It was from reference gene primer amplification that nucleated cell counts were estimated. The table came from immunoSEQ multiplex PCR; TCRdb's copy has only in-frame clones and leaves some out. That table furnishes V, J and clone size, whereas the DNA furnished D and trimming. The table has about 120,000 clones, around 80% seen once. Trimming took off 3 bases at V and 3 bases at J, with 11 bases between the two ends. The CDR3 extends over 14 amino acids. Germline CDR1 reads SEHNR; CDR2 reads FQNEAQ (reference sequence). The TCR was taken from a woman aged 45-59 years with acute or convalescent COVID-19. Sequencing was carried out using peripheral blood. The genes are TRBV7-9 and TRBJ1-2; perhaps TRBD1 as D (5 bases). The CDR3 reads CASSFTQGDYGYTF. In DNA form, the CDR3 reads TGTGCCAGCAGCTTTACACAAGGGGACTATGGCTACACCTTC.